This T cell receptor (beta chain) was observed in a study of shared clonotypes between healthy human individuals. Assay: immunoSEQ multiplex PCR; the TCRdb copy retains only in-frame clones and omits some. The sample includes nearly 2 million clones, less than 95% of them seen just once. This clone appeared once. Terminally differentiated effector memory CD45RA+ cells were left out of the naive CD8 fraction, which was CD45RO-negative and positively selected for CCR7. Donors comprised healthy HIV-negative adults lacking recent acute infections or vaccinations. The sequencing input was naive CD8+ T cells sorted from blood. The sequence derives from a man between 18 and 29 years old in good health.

DNA for the CDR3: TGTGCCAGCAGTGAACTCCGGGGGGACAGCCTAAACGAGCAGTACTTC. This codes for CASSELRGDSLNEQYF. This rearrangement joins TRBV6-1 to TRBJ2-7; D is perhaps TRBD1 or TRBD2 (7 bases each). CDR1 and CDR2 (germline): MNHNS, SASEGT. V lost 2 bases and J lost 5, with 19 bases in between. The CDR3 is 16 residues long.